This T cell receptor beta chain stems from a study of identical twins. Overall study findings and caveats: Sharing of beta out-of-frame sequences by twins showed a weaker excess. The abundant beta clonotypes from cord blood had fewer insertions, and memory repertoires had none of this.

With respect to this clonotype: What it binds is not known.

TCRdb fed the 5' RACE reads into MiXCR, producing one record per CDR3 protein. This sample has approximately 530,000 distinct CDR3 sequences, with about a fifth found just once. Trimming stripped 6 bases from V and 1 base from J, with 10 bases between. This CDR3 has 14 amino acids. The germline V gene encodes CDR1 MDHEN and CDR2 SYDVKM. The sample also formed part of further work on yellow fever vaccine responses in identical twins.

Sequencing was performed on CD4+ T cells sorted from blood. The gene calls are TRBV28 and TRBJ2-1, with TRBD2 as a possible D gene (5 bases). The receptor's source is a woman aged 18-30 years in good health. The CDR3 DNA follows: TGTGCCAGCAGACTAGATGGATCCTACAATGAGCAGTTCTTC. Its protein is CASRLDGSYNEQFF.